This T cell receptor (beta chain) came from a study of blood T cell repertoires in COVID-19. The wider study: There were acute and convalescent COVID-19 samples, and they came from the United States, Italy and Spain. T cells, B-cell-depleted T cells, or PBMCs supplied cDNA or gDNA.

This table comes from immunoSEQ multiplex PCR, and its TCRdb copy is limited to in-frame clones, with some not included. The sample contains hundreds of thousands of clones, over 75% of which appear only once. CDR3 length: 16 residues. Trimming removed 2 bases from V and 5 bases from J, with 18 bases in between. From germline, CDR1 is KGHSH and CDR2 LQKENI. Sequencing input: PBMCs or T cells enriched from blood (not recorded which). The rearrangement uses TRBV18 and TRBJ2-5; possibly TRBD1 for D (5 bases). The receptor's source is a man in his forties or fifties in a cohort exposed to, infected with or recovered from COVID-19 (not recorded which). CDR3: CASSPWAGSVGETQYF. In DNA, the CDR3 is TGTGCCAGCTCACCATGGGCAGGGTCGGTCGGGGAGACCCAGTACTTC.